Presented here are 26 T cell receptor beta chains from one specimen sequenced in a study of control samples from healthy donors and cancer patients. Sequenced by immunoSEQ multiplex PCR; TCRdb stores in-frame clones only, minus some. There are some 95,000 clones in the sample; about 80% occur only once, and about 10% lies in the top ten. The sample comprised blood. All receptors come from a woman in her 30s in good health.

This sequence joins TRBV5-1 and TRBJ1-2, with D perhaps TRBD1 (5 bases). The CDR3 is 13 amino acids. Trimming took 4 bases from V and 2 from J, leaving 9 bases between them. The germline CDR1 and CDR2 sequences are SGHRS and YFSETQ. CDR3 residues: CASSPTENYGYTF. The DNA of the CDR3 is TGCGCCAGCAGCCCGACAGAGAACTATGGCTACACCTTC. Combining the CDR3 with reference TRBV5-1 and TRBJ1-2 gives the whole variable domain KAGVTQTPRYLIKTRGQQVTLSCSPISGHRSVSWYQQTPGQGLQFLFEYFSETQRNKGNFPGRFSGRQFSNSRSEMNVSTLELGDSALYLCASSPTENYGYTFGSGTRLTVV.

This chain links TRBV5-5 with TRBJ1-1; tentatively, D is TRBD1 (5 bases). The CDR3 covers 14 residues. Germline CDR1 and CDR2: SGHKS and YYEKEE (reference sequence). Deletions cut 1 base from V and 7 bases from J, with 14 bases between. CDR3 loop: CASSLSAGPGEAFF. CDR3 bases: TGTGCCAGCAGCTTGTCTGCAGGGCCGGGTGAAGCTTTCTTT.

This clone was seen just once. The chain couples TRBV29-1 to TRBJ2-3; 9 bases are a match to TRBD1. Germline values: CDR1 SQVTM, CDR2 ANQGSEA. The CDR3 consists of 12 residues. The V and J ends lost 7 bases and 5 bases, in that order; junction bases with no gene match: 4. The CDR3 region has the DNA TGCAGCGCACAGGGGGCGGGAGATACGCAGTATTTT. This translates into CSAQGAGDTQYF.

The chain recombines TRBV27 with TRBJ2-3; D is unclear. With 3 bases removed from V and 0 bases from J, the gap between germline ends came to 16 bases. This CDR3 is built from 17 residues. CDR1 and CDR2 (germline): MNHEY, SMNVEV (reference sequence). Here the CDR3 reads CASSFLPGPSSTDTQYF. The CDR3 coding sequence is TGTGCCAGCAGTTTCCTCCCGGGCCCCTCTAGCACAGATACGCAGTATTTT.

This clone appeared a few times. The chain couples TRBV5-5 to TRBJ2-1; D is perhaps TRBD2 (5 bases). There are 13 residues in the CDR3. Germline-derived CDR1 and CDR2 are SGHKS and YYEKEE (reference sequence). V shed 2 bases and J shed 12 bases, with 15 bases lying between them. The CDR3, as DNA: TGTGCCAGCAGCTTAGAGGGCTACGATACGCAGTTCTTC. Its protein is CASSLEGYDTQFF.

The chain uses TRBV7-2 and TRBJ1-3; D remains unclear. There are 16 residues in the CDR3. From germline, CDR1 is SGHTA and CDR2 FQGNSA. Deletions cut 5 bases from V and 0 bases from J, with 14 bases between. CDR3 region: CASSLRVGHSGNTIYF. CDR3 DNA: TGTGCCAGCAGCCTTAGGGTCGGGCACTCTGGAAACACCATATATTTT. Variable domain in full (rest from reference TRBV7-2 and TRBJ1-3): GAGVSQSPSNKVTEKGKDVELRCDPISGHTALYWYRQSLGQGLEFLIYFQGNSAPDKSGLPSDRFSAERTGGSVSTLTIQRTQQEDSAVYLCASSLRVGHSGNTIYFGEGSWLTVV.

This clone was counted a few times. The chain uses TRBV7-2 and TRBJ2-7, with 7 nucleotides matching TRBD1. The CDR3 contains 13 residues. Germline CDR1 reads SGHTA; CDR2 reads FQGNSA. The V gene end was trimmed by 2 bases and the J gene end by 6 bases; junction bases not matched to a gene: 4. The DNA of the CDR3 is TGTGCCAGCAGCTTACGGGGACAGACCGAGCAGTACTTC. This gives the protein CASSLRGQTEQYF.

The rearrangement joins TRBV6-5 to TRBJ1-2, with 8 bases aligning to TRBD1. Trimming took 10 bases from V and 0 from J; bases not matched to a gene: 7. Germline CDR1 is MNHEY and CDR2 is SVGAGI. This CDR3 has 14 residues. This CDR3 reads CATLRDRSNYGYTF. The CDR3 DNA follows: TGTGCCACCTTAAGGGACAGGTCTAACTATGGCTACACCTTC.

The V and J genes are TRBV5-8 and TRBJ2-2; D is possibly TRBD1 (6 bases). Between the trimmed V and J ends, which lost 5 bases and 1 base, there was a span of 12 bases. This CDR3 region has 15 residues. CDR1 and CDR2 (germline): SGHTS, YDEGEE. The CDR3 loop reads CASRLGGLNTGELFF. The DNA for the CDR3 is TGTGCCAGCAGACTTGGGGGCTTGAACACCGGGGAGCTGTTTTTT. The complete variable domain, with remaining parts taken from reference TRBV5-8 and TRBJ2-2, reads EAGVTQSPTHLIKTRGQQATLRCSPISGHTSVYWYQQALGLGLQFLLWYDEGEERNRGNFPPRFSGRQFPNYSSELNVNALELEDSALYLCASRLGGLNTGELFFGEGSRLTVL.

This clone was counted only a few times. The V gene is TRBV27, the J gene TRBJ1-1; weak D call: TRBD1 (5 bases). V was cut by 5 bases and J by 0 bases, with 7 bases left in between. There are 13 residues in the CDR3. Germline loops: CDR1 MNHEY, CDR2 SMNVEV (reference sequence). DNA for the CDR3: TGTGCCAGCAGTCAGGGAATGAACACTGAAGCTTTCTTT. Its protein product is CASSQGMNTEAFF.

The CDR3 reads CASSPPAGEQYF. CDR3 DNA: TGTGCCAGCAGTCCCCCTGCGGGCGAGCAGTACTTC. The rearrangement joins TRBV12-3 or TRBV12-4 to TRBJ2-7, with TRBD2 as a possible D gene (5 bases). This CDR3 region has 12 residues. Between the trimmed V and J ends, which lost 5 bases and 6 bases, there was a span of 11 bases.

J is TRBJ1-6 and V is TRBV7-2; TRBD1 is a possible D gene (5 bases). This CDR3 comprises 14 residues. With 4 bases removed from V and 3 bases from J, the gap between germline ends came to 7 bases. Germline V CDR1 and CDR2: SGHTA, FQGNSA. Here the CDR3 DNA reads TGTGCCAGCAGCTCCGACAGCTATAATTCACCCCTCCACTTT. The encoded protein is CASSSDSYNSPLHF.

The chain combines TRBV7-2 with TRBJ1-2; possibly TRBD1 for D (5 bases). Trimming took off 5 bases at V and 7 bases at J, with 14 bases between the two ends. The germline gives CDR1 SGHTA, CDR2 FQGNSA. The CDR3 loop spans 13 amino acids. CDR3 nucleotide sequence: TGTGCCAGCAGCCCCGTGCTCGGGGGTGGCTACACCTTC. This encodes CASSPVLGGGYTF.

The rearrangement uses TRBV5-1 and TRBJ2-7; D uncertain. Trimming removed 0 bases at V and 6 bases at J, with 7 bases between. The CDR3 covers 12 residues. CDR1 and CDR2 (germline): SGHRS, YFSETQ. CDR3 bases: TGCGCCAGCAGCTTGGGGGCCTTCGAGCAGTACTTC. Translation gives CASSLGAFEQYF.

This clone showed up just once. The V and J genes are TRBV9 and TRBJ2-1, with D perhaps matching TRBD1 or TRBD2 (5 bases each). Germline V gene data show CDR1 as SGDLS and CDR2 as YYNGEE. V was clipped by 0 bases and J by 10 bases, with 17 bases between them. The CDR3 spans 15 residues. CDR3 protein: CASSVGPGRGGEQFF. The CDR3 DNA reads as TGTGCCAGCAGCGTAGGTCCGGGGCGCGGTGGGGAGCAGTTCTTC.

The chain employs TRBV4-1 and TRBJ2-7; TRBD2 matches 9 bases. V dropped 0 bases and J dropped 7; count of bases not matched to a gene: 10. CDR3 length: 16 residues. Germline CDR1 reads MGHRA; CDR2 reads YSYEKL. Written as DNA, the CDR3 is TGCGCCAGCAGCCAAGATAGCGCTAGCGGGGCCCGGGAGCAGTACTTC. Its protein is CASSQDSASGAREQYF.

This chain joins TRBV6-1 and TRBJ2-1; TRBD2 matches at 12 bases. In germline, CDR1 is MNHNS, CDR2 SASEGT. This CDR3 is 16 amino acids long. V lost 0 bases, J lost 9 bases, and 6 bases stayed unmatched. This chain's CDR3 is CASSEAASGGAVEQFF. Written as DNA, the CDR3 is TGTGCCAGCAGTGAAGCCGCTAGCGGGGGGGCCGTTGAGCAGTTCTTC.

The V call is TRBV25-1, the J call TRBJ1-2; the match to TRBD1 covers 12 bases. V lost 4 bases and J lost 3; bases outside the gene matches: 3. This CDR3 is built from 15 residues. Germline V gene data show CDR1 as MGHDK and CDR2 as SYGVNS. CDR3 protein: CASSVGTGGDYGYTF. The CDR3 DNA reads TGTGCCAGCAGTGTAGGGACAGGGGGCGACTATGGCTACACCTTC.

The chain combines TRBV12-3 or TRBV12-4 with TRBJ2-7; TRBD2 is a possible D gene (7 bases). The CDR3 runs to 13 residues. The V end was cut by 8 bases, the J end by 2 bases, with 13 bases between. The CDR3 coding sequence is TGTGCCAGCGGGCGGGGGCCCGCCTACGAGCAGTACTTC. Translation gives CASGRGPAYEQYF.

This clone was observed a single time. The genes are TRBV5-6 and TRBJ1-1, with 7 bases that match TRBD1. J gave up 1 base and V 3 bases, and 3 bases lay outside the gene matches. From germline, CDR1 is SGHDT and CDR2 YYEEEE. This CDR3 has 14 residues. CDR3 sequence reads: CASSSDRENTEAFF. CDR3 DNA sequence: TGTGCCAGCAGCTCTGACAGGGAGAACACTGAAGCTTTCTTT. The full variable domain, with the rest looked up from reference TRBV5-6 and TRBJ1-1, is DAGVTQSPTHLIKTRGQQVTLRCSPKSGHDTVSWYQQALGQGPQFIFQYYEEEERQRGNFPDRFSGHQFPNYSSELNVNALLLGDSALYLCASSSDRENTEAFFGQGTRLTVV.

The chain has TRBV6-5 and TRBJ2-5, with D perhaps matching TRBD1 (6 bases). The V gene lost 6 bases and the J gene lost 0 bases, with 11 bases spanning the gap. The CDR3 loop spans 14 amino acids. The germline CDR1 and CDR2 sequences are MNHEY and SVGAGI. DNA for the CDR3: TGTGCCAGCAGCAGGACAGTCCACCAAGAGACCCAGTACTTC. Amino acid sequence: CASSRTVHQETQYF.

Comments on this clone: This CDR3 is also generated by other DNA sequences in the sample. This chain connects TRBV2 to TRBJ2-3, with D unresolved. CDR1 and CDR2 from the germline V gene are SNHLY and FYNNEI. V lost 8 bases and J 0 bases, leaving 6 bases between the germline ends. The length of the CDR3 is 12 residues. The DNA for the CDR3 is TGTGCCAGCTCAGCCAGCACAGATACGCAGTATTTT. It encodes CASSASTDTQYF.

The V gene is TRBV6-2 or TRBV6-3, the J gene TRBJ2-7; D is unresolved. V was cut by 0 bases and J by 2 bases, with 8 bases left in between. The CDR3 is 14 residues long. Germline values: CDR1 MNHEY, CDR2 SVGEGT. The CDR3 DNA reads TGTGCCAGCAGTTACTCGTCAGGCCCCTACGAGCAGTACTTC. It yields the protein CASSYSSGPYEQYF.

This clone occurred a few times. This chain uses TRBV24-1 with TRBJ2-5, with D possibly matching TRBD2 (6 bases). Germline V CDR1 and CDR2: KGHDR, SFDVKD. This CDR3 spans 14 amino acids. Deletions cut 4 bases from V and 2 bases from J, with 10 bases between. CDR3 in amino acids: CATSDPSGQETQYF. The CDR3 DNA sequence: TGTGCCACCAGTGACCCCAGCGGGCAAGAGACCCAGTACTTC.

This chain joins TRBV5-1 and TRBJ2-7; 11 nucleotides agree with TRBD1. The germline V gene has CDR1 SGHRS and CDR2 YFSETQ. This CDR3 is built from 20 residues. The V segment lost 0 bases and the J segment 3 bases; nucleotides outside the gene matches: 17. CDR3 nucleotides: TGCGCCAGCAGCTTGGGCGGGACAGGGGGAATTGGGGCCATCCTCTACGAGCAGTACTTC. Its protein is CASSLGGTGGIGAILYEQYF.

The chain combines TRBV5-1 with TRBJ1-2, with D unresolved. CDR1 and CDR2 from the germline V gene are SGHRS and YFSETQ. This CDR3 comprises 15 residues. Deletions cut 3 bases from V and 10 bases from J, with 22 bases between. CDR3 nucleotides: TGCGCCAGCAGCTATGAGTTCAAAGCCCTGCAAGACTACACCTTC. Translated, it gives CASSYEFKALQDYTF.